The clone carrying this T cell receptor beta chain showed up many times. Its antigen is not identified. The CDR3 sequence is 16 residues long. Per the germline V gene, CDR1 is SGHRS and CDR2 is YFSETQ. With 2 bases clipped from V and 2 bases from J, the junction kept 6 bases outside the gene matches. This sample was taken from a study of CD8 T cells in ankylosing spondylitis. In TCRdb, the 5' RACE reads were re-called with MiXCR into one record per CDR3 protein. Found here are about 220,000 distinct CDR3 sequences, approximately 10% of them singletons; the top ten hold approximately 20%. Overall study results and limits: Significantly higher representation of disease-linked clones was reported for matched ankylosing spondylitis synovial fluid. A subset of motif variants has previously been described in the synovial fluid and blood of reactive arthritis.

This chain joins TRBV5-1 and TRBJ2-5, with TRBD2 identical over 10 bases. This receptor was identified in a male donor with ankylosing spondylitis or in good health (not recorded which). Sequenced input: blood, either unsorted or a sorted T cell fraction (not recorded which). CDR3 in DNA: TGCGCCAGCAGCTTCCCAGCGGGGGGGGCTCAAGAGACCCAGTACTTC. This codes for CASSFPAGGAQETQYF.